The 21 T cell receptor beta chains below all came from one sample that was sequenced in a study of blood T cell repertoires in COVID-19 (dated by TCRdb to between 2020 and 2021). The protocol used for the library was the immunoSEQ multiplex PCR assay. The immuneACCESS repertoire file appears here via TCRdb, limited to in-frame rearrangements. These files lack a portion of the clones; in checked studies, under half of the deficit traces to unresolved V genes, and the cause of the others is not known. The sample profile shows roughly 200,000 clones; approximately 85% of them were found once. The ten largest account for approximately 10% of the sample. The sample was peripheral blood. These receptors came from a human donor with active or convalescent COVID-19. The donor label of this sample is uncertain.

The J gene is TRBJ2-1, the V gene TRBV14, with 8 positions matching TRBD2. The V gene's germline CDR1 is SGHDN and CDR2 FVKESK. V lost 1 base, J lost 9 bases, and 5 bases stayed unmatched. CDR3 size: 14 residues. CDR3 in DNA: TGTGCCAGCAGCCAAGTCGATCGGGGGGGTGAGCAGTTCTTC. Amino acids: CASSQVDRGGEQFF.

This chain connects TRBV28 to TRBJ2-5, with 8 bases fitting TRBD2. The CDR3 is 12 amino acids. Germline CDR1 reads MDHEN; CDR2 reads SYDVKM. Trimming at V came to 8 bases and at J to 9 bases, leaving 8 bases not matched to a gene. CDR3 amino acids: CASRGWREAQYF. CDR3 coding DNA: TGTGCCAGCCGGGGGTGGCGGGAGGCCCAGTACTTC. Full variable domain (rest looked up from reference TRBV28 and TRBJ2-5): DVKVTQSSRYLVKRTGEKVFLECVQDMDHENMFWYRQDPGLGLRLIYFSYDVKMKEKGDIPEGYSVSREKKERFSLILESASTNQTSMYLCASRGWREAQYFGPGTRLLVL.

J is TRBJ2-7 and V is TRBV30; 10 bases map to TRBD1. The germline V gene encodes CDR1 GTSNPN and CDR2 SVGIG (reference sequence). This CDR3 has 15 amino acids. The J segment lost 2 bases and the V segment lost 2 bases, leaving 6 bases of the junction unmatched. The CDR3 DNA is TGTGCCTGGAGTCCCCGGGACAGGGGAGCCTACGAGCAGTACTTC. It codes for CAWSPRDRGAYEQYF.

The gene calls are TRBV18 and TRBJ1-2; the D gene is possibly TRBD1 (5 bases). Germline loops: CDR1 KGHSH, CDR2 LQKENI. The CDR3 covers 12 residues. V was shortened by 7 bases and J by 8 bases, with 14 bases between the two germline ends. The CDR3 region has the DNA TGTGCCAGCTACCAGGGTGTTCGAGGCTACACCTTC. Translating it yields CASYQGVRGYTF.

The chain uses TRBV7-2 and TRBJ2-5, with 8 bases matching TRBD2. The CDR3 is 13 amino acids. Trimming at V came to 5 bases and at J to 7 bases, leaving 6 bases not matched to a gene. In germline, CDR1 is SGHTA, CDR2 FQGNSA. The CDR3 reads CASSDREGGTQYF. As DNA, the CDR3 is TGTGCCAGCAGCGACCGGGAGGGGGGGACCCAGTACTTC.

V usage is TRBV6-6 and J usage is TRBJ2-5; 7 bases fit TRBD2. With V trimmed by 2 bases and J by 7 bases, 7 bases remained unmatched. The CDR3 extends over 14 amino acids. Germline V gene data show CDR1 as MNHNY and CDR2 as SVGAGI (reference sequence). The CDR3 sequence: CASSYERGGGTQYF. In DNA form, the CDR3 reads TGTGCCAGCAGTTACGAGCGGGGAGGAGGGACCCAGTACTTC.

The table lists this clone with a few counts. The chain employs TRBV6-1 and TRBJ1-3; D remains ambiguous. The CDR3 contains 16 residues. Germline CDR1 is MNHNS and CDR2 is SASEGT. Trimming stripped 2 bases from V and 2 bases from J, with 13 bases between. CDR3 region: CASSEQAGGTGNTIYF. The CDR3 DNA is TGTGCCAGCAGTGAACAGGCTGGCGGGACTGGAAACACCATATATTTT.

The rearrangement joins TRBV29-1 to TRBJ2-3; perhaps TRBD2 as D (5 bases). The CDR3 is 14 amino acids. From germline, CDR1 is SQVTM and CDR2 ANQGSEA. Trimming stripped 1 base from V and 3 bases from J, with 11 bases between. CDR3 sequence: CSVEAASRTDTQYF. DNA of the CDR3: TGCAGCGTTGAAGCGGCTAGCCGGACAGATACGCAGTATTTT.

This chain connects TRBV27 to TRBJ2-5; 10 nucleotides align to TRBD2. CDR3 size: 16 residues. Per the germline V gene, CDR1 is MNHEY and CDR2 is SMNVEV (reference sequence). The ends lost 3 bases at V and 5 bases at J; junction bases unmatched: 9. CDR3 amino acids: CASSFARTSGRETQYF. Written as DNA, the CDR3 is TGTGCCAGCAGTTTCGCCCGGACTAGCGGACGGGAGACCCAGTACTTC.

This clone was seen a single time. The chain recombines TRBV3-1 (or the pseudogene TRBV3-2) with TRBJ2-2, with no clear D. The CDR3 is 16 residues long. The V end lost 4 bases, the J end lost 3 bases, and 15 bases lay between the germline ends. Germline CDR1 reads LGHDT; CDR2 reads YNNKEL (reference sequence). The CDR3 protein is CASSPPYLGDTGELFF. The DNA for the CDR3 is TGTGCCAGCAGCCCCCCTTACTTGGGCGACACCGGGGAGCTGTTTTTT.

The V call is TRBV5-1, the J call TRBJ2-1; maybe TRBD1 (6 bases). The CDR3 loop spans 12 amino acids. Trimming took 4 bases from V and 6 from J, leaving 8 bases between them. Per germline, CDR1 SGHRS and CDR2 YFSETQ. This CDR3 reads CASSLDSNEQFF. As DNA, the CDR3 is TGCGCCAGCAGCCTGGACAGCAATGAGCAGTTCTTC.

The V gene is TRBV19, the J gene TRBJ1-2; 7 nucleotides agree with TRBD1. The J segment lost 1 base and the V segment lost 3 bases, leaving 5 bases of the junction unmatched. Germline loops: CDR1 LNHDA, CDR2 SQIVND (reference sequence). The length of the CDR3 is 15 residues. The CDR3 region is CASSISQGVNYGYTF. CDR3 in DNA: TGTGCCAGTAGTATTAGCCAGGGGGTTAACTATGGCTACACCTTC.

The chain has TRBV19 and TRBJ1-2, with no clear D. Germline CDR1 reads LNHDA; CDR2 reads SQIVND (reference sequence). The V end was cut by 9 bases, the J end by 0 bases, with 11 bases between. The CDR3 is made up of 13 amino acids. The CDR3, as DNA: TGTGCCAGCCGGACTGTGTCTAACTATGGCTACACCTTC. Translated: CASRTVSNYGYTF.

This chain links TRBV6-5 with TRBJ1-5, with TRBD1 matching over 8 bases. The germline gives CDR1 MNHEY, CDR2 SVGAGI. Germline trimming cut 6 bases from V and 2 bases from J; bases unmatched to any gene: 6. This CDR3 region has 15 residues. The CDR3 here is CASRAPGGGNQPQHF. CDR3 in DNA: TGTGCCAGCAGGGCCCCAGGGGGCGGCAATCAGCCCCAGCATTTT.

There are a few counts of this clone. This chain connects TRBV1 to TRBJ2-5; the D call in the table, TRBD2, was not verified against the DNA. TRBV1 is a pseudogene. The CDR3 covers 20 residues. The CDR3 protein is CTSRKKSGSGPMLPQETQYF. In DNA form, the CDR3 reads TGCACCAGCAGAAAGAAATCGGGTAGCGGGCCAATGCTGCCCCAAGAGACCCAGTACTTC.

This clone came up a few times. The V call is TRBV7-3, the J call TRBJ2-7; maybe TRBD1 (5 bases). The length of the CDR3 is 15 residues. V was clipped by 1 base and J by 4 bases, with 14 bases between them. Germline CDR1 SGHTA, CDR2 FQGTGA. The CDR3 nucleotides are TGTGCCAGCAGCTTAAATTCAGGGAAGGGTTACGAGCAGTACTTC. Its protein is CASSLNSGKGYEQYF.

CDR3 DNA: TGTGCCACCAGTGAACCTAGAACCGGGACTACACCTCACGATACGCAGTATTTT. It translates to CATSEPRTGTTPHDTQYF. This chain links TRBV24-1 with TRBJ2-3; TRBD2 aligns across 7 bases. With V trimmed by 4 bases and J by 6 bases, 18 bases remained unmatched. Germline CDR1 is KGHDR and CDR2 is SFDVKD. The CDR3 runs 18 residues.

The rearrangement joins TRBV9 to TRBJ2-1, with TRBD2 matching over 7 bases. V lost 0 bases to trimming and J lost 10 bases; unmatched junction nucleotides: 10. This CDR3 is 15 amino acids long. Germline assignment: CDR1 SGDLS and CDR2 YYNGEE. CDR3 loop: CASSVVAGAILEQFF. DNA of the CDR3: TGTGCCAGCAGCGTAGTTGCGGGAGCGATTTTAGAGCAGTTCTTC.

This clone was counted once. The J gene is TRBJ1-1, the V gene TRBV7-2; 8 nucleotides match TRBD1. The germline gives CDR1 SGHTA, CDR2 FQGNSA. The CDR3 is made up of 13 amino acids. Germline trimming cut 6 bases from V and 10 bases from J; bases unmatched to any gene: 10. Here the CDR3 reads CASSGFAGQGAFF. The CDR3 nucleotides read TGTGCCAGCAGTGGATTCGCTGGACAGGGAGCTTTCTTT.

The chain is built from TRBV7-9 and TRBJ1-2; no firm D call. V was pared by 3 bases and J by 2 bases, with 7 bases between. Germline lookup yields CDR1 SEHNR and CDR2 FQNEAQ (reference sequence). CDR3 length: 13 amino acids. Here the CDR3 DNA reads TGTGCCAGCAGCTTGGCACTAAACTATGGCTACACCTTC. Amino acid sequence: CASSLALNYGYTF.

The gene calls are TRBV4-2 and TRBJ2-1; weak D call: TRBD1 (6 bases). Germline CDR1 is LGHNA and CDR2 is YNFKEQ. CDR3 size: 14 residues. V was clipped by 4 bases and J by 6 bases, with 13 bases between them. CDR3 sequence: CASSRAGQSNEQFF. CDR3 in DNA: TGTGCCAGCAGCCGAGCCGGACAGTCCAATGAGCAGTTCTTC.